Each of the 28 T cell receptor beta chains below was sequenced from the same sample in a study of identical twins. TCRdb processed the 5' RACE reads anew with MiXCR; each CDR3 protein has one entry. The sample has about 220,000 distinct CDR3 sequences, about 7.5% seen once. The sample was also reused in another study, on yellow fever vaccine responses in identical twins.

Input material: memory (CD45RO+) T cells sorted from blood. These receptors originate from a young woman in good health.

The chain links TRBV6-1 to TRBJ2-1, with 7 positions matching TRBD1. V shed 6 bases and J 9 bases; nucleotides not matched to a gene: 11. Per the germline V gene, CDR1 is MNHNS and CDR2 is SASEGT. CDR3 size: 14 residues. The CDR3 DNA follows: TGTGCCAGCAGGAGACAGGGATGGTTCACTGAGCAGTTCTTC. Residues: CASRRQGWFTEQFF.

This chain uses TRBV7-6 with TRBJ2-3, with D possibly being TRBD1 (5 bases). V was cut by 1 base and J by 6 bases, with 11 bases left in between. The CDR3 is 14 residues long. Germline CDR1 and CDR2: SGHVS and FNYEAQ. CDR3 sequence reads: CASSLEGQGDTQYF. DNA of the CDR3: TGTGCCAGCAGCTTAGAAGGCCAGGGTGATACGCAGTATTTT.

This clonotype was picked up many times. The V gene is TRBV18, the J gene TRBJ2-4; 7 bases fit TRBD2. Germline trimming cut 3 bases from V and 3 bases from J; bases unmatched to any gene: 2. The CDR3 runs 14 residues. Germline CDR1 reads KGHSH; CDR2 reads LQKENI. The CDR3, as DNA: TGTGCCAGCTCACCTACTAGCGACAAAAACATTCAGTACTTC. Protein sequence: CASSPTSDKNIQYF.

Worth noting for this clonotype: It may be a read error: a sequence one base away is much more abundant. The gene calls are TRBV6-2 or TRBV6-3 and TRBJ2-1; no firm D call. CDR3 length: 12 residues. In germline, CDR1 is MNHEY, CDR2 SVGEGT. Written as DNA, the CDR3 is TGTGCCAGCAGGCATGACAAAAATGAGCAGCTCTTC. Its translation is CASRHDKNEQLF.

A note on this clonotype: A read error may explain this, as a much larger clone is one base away. This chain uses TRBV7-2 with TRBJ2-3; D unclear. The CDR3 has 14 amino acids. Germline V gene lookup returns CDR1 SGHTA and CDR2 FQGNSA. The germline V and J ends were trimmed by 5 bases and 0 bases, with 9 bases remaining between them. The CDR3 nucleotides are TGTGCCAGCAGCCTAACGGTCAGCACAGATACGCAGTATTTT. It is translated as CASSLTVSTDTQYF.

The CDR3 protein is CASRRLEGQNEQYF. Here the CDR3 DNA reads TGTGCCAGCAGAAGACTAGAGGGTCAAAACGAGCAGTACTTC. The chain carries TRBV27 and TRBJ2-7; weak D call: TRBD2 (6 bases). This CDR3 is 14 amino acids long. Per the germline V gene, CDR1 is MNHEY and CDR2 is SMNVEV (reference sequence). V lost 6 bases, J lost 5 bases, and 17 bases lay in between.

This clonotype was detected only a few times. The chain links TRBV24-1 to TRBJ2-3, with 7 bases aligning to TRBD2. CDR3 length: 15 amino acids. Germline CDR1 and CDR2: KGHDR and SFDVKD. J was trimmed by 0 bases and V by 3 bases; bases with no gene match: 2. The CDR3, as DNA: TGTGCCACCAGTGATCGACTAGCTAGCACAGATACGCAGTATTTT. Translating it yields CATSDRLASTDTQYF.

The chain joins TRBV28 to TRBJ1-2; perhaps TRBD1 as D (5 bases). The CDR3 runs to 13 residues. Germline values: CDR1 MDHEN, CDR2 SYDVKM. V lost 8 bases and J lost 7, with 17 bases in between. The CDR3 protein is CASLNRIKVGYTF. The CDR3 DNA reads as TGTGCCAGCCTTAACAGGATTAAAGTTGGCTACACCTTC.

This clonotype occurred a few times. V is TRBV5-1 and J is TRBJ2-1; TRBD2 agrees at 9 bases. Germline CDR1 reads SGHRS; CDR2 reads YFSETQ. V was pared by 1 base and J by 9 bases, with 8 bases of the junction left unmatched. This CDR3 is 15 amino acids long. CDR3 in DNA: TGCGCCAGCAGCTTGTTTAGGGCGGGGGGGGCTGAGCAGTTCTTC. This codes for CASSLFRAGGAEQFF.

This clonotype has just a few counts. The chain has TRBV5-1 and TRBJ2-3; tentatively, D is TRBD1 (6 bases). This CDR3 has 13 amino acids. The germline CDR1 and CDR2 sequences are SGHRS and YFSETQ. V was pared by 5 bases and J by 4 bases, with 11 bases between. The CDR3 region has the DNA TGCGCCAGCAGTCCTACAGGGTCAGATACGCAGTATTTT. Amino acid sequence: CASSPTGSDTQYF.

This clonotype has more than one count but fewer than ten. This chain connects TRBV14 to TRBJ1-5; weak D call: TRBD1 (6 bases). Between the trimmed V and J ends, which lost 3 bases and 6 bases, there was a span of 9 bases. Germline lookup yields CDR1 SGHDN and CDR2 FVKESK. This CDR3 contains 13 residues. The CDR3 coding sequence is TGTGCCAGCAGCCAGGGGGGCTCTCAGCCCCAGCATTTT. Translated: CASSQGGSQPQHF.

This clonotype was counted many times. The rearrangement joins TRBV7-9 to TRBJ1-6; no reliable D call. V lost 0 bases to trimming and J lost 10 bases, with 10 bases between them. The CDR3 is 14 amino acids. Per the germline V gene, CDR1 is SEHNR and CDR2 is FQNEAQ (reference sequence). The chain's CDR3 is CASSLAHPSSPLHF. CDR3 coding DNA: TGTGCCAGCAGCTTAGCCCACCCTTCGTCACCCCTCCACTTT.

This clonotype was seen more than once but under ten times. The CDR3 coding sequence is TGCGCCAGCAATCGGGGGCCCCCCTACAATGAGCAGTTCTTC. This encodes CASNRGPPYNEQFF. The chain carries TRBV5-1 and TRBJ2-1; the D gene could be TRBD1 or TRBD2 (6 bases each). The V gene lost 6 bases and the J gene lost 2 bases, with 12 bases spanning the gap. The CDR3 consists of 14 residues. Germline loops: CDR1 SGHRS, CDR2 YFSETQ. Filled out from reference TRBV5-1 and TRBJ2-1, the complete variable domain reads KAGVTQTPRYLIKTRGQQVTLSCSPISGHRSVSWYQQTPGQGLQFLFEYFSETQRNKGNFPGRFSGRQFSNSRSEMNVSTLELGDSALYLCASNRGPPYNEQFFGPGTRLTVL.

This clonotype appeared a few times. The V and J genes are TRBV6-5 and TRBJ2-3; D may be TRBD2 (5 bases). This CDR3 comprises 15 residues. Germline-derived CDR1 and CDR2 are MNHEY and SVGAGI. V gave up 2 bases and J gave up 3 bases, with 12 bases separating them. CDR3 amino acids: CASSYTVGATDTQYF. Here the CDR3 DNA reads TGTGCCAGCAGTTACACGGTGGGAGCAACAGATACGCAGTATTTT.

This clonotype was counted a few times. This sequence joins TRBV7-3 and TRBJ2-1; D is ambiguous. V was cut by 1 base and J by 5 bases, with 12 bases left in between. This CDR3 comprises 15 residues. CDR1 and CDR2 from the germline V gene are SGHTA and FQGTGA. The CDR3 here is CASSLRAGYDNEQFF. The CDR3 DNA reads as TGTGCCAGCAGCTTAAGAGCAGGATACGACAATGAGCAGTTCTTC.

At least ten counts were recorded for this clonotype. The chain couples TRBV10-3 to TRBJ2-7, with D tentatively TRBD1 (5 bases). CDR3 length equals 13 residues. Looked up from germline, CDR1 is ENHRY and CDR2 is SYGVKD. Trimming stripped 8 bases from V and 6 bases from J, with 17 bases between. CDR3 loop: CAILIREVGEQYF. In nucleotides, the CDR3 is TGTGCCATCCTAATCAGGGAAGTCGGCGAGCAGTACTTC.

V and J are TRBV11-3 and TRBJ2-1; D might be TRBD2 (5 bases). The CDR3 length is 15 residues. Germline V gene sequence: CDR1 SGHNT, CDR2 YENEEA. The V gene lost 4 bases and the J gene lost 5 bases, with 15 bases spanning the gap. CDR3 loop: CASSSGLLGHNEQFF. CDR3 coding DNA: TGTGCCAGCAGCTCCGGACTCCTGGGCCACAATGAGCAGTTCTTC.

The chain has TRBV19 and TRBJ1-5, with a possible D match to TRBD1 (6 bases). V was cut by 1 base and J by 2 bases, with 6 bases left in between. Germline loops: CDR1 LNHDA, CDR2 SQIVND (reference sequence). The CDR3 is 14 residues long. The CDR3 loop is CASSIAGGNQPQHF. The CDR3 DNA reads TGTGCCAGTAGTATAGCAGGGGGCAATCAGCCCCAGCATTTT. The entire variable domain, with the rest obtained from reference TRBV19 and TRBJ1-5, is as follows: DGGITQSPKYLFRKEGQNVTLSCEQNLNHDAMYWYRQDPGQGLRLIYYSQIVNDFQKGDIAEGYSVSREKKESFPLTVTSAQKNPTAFYLCASSIAGGNQPQHFGDGTRLSIL.

Only a few counts were recorded for this clonotype. The chain recombines TRBV6-1 with TRBJ2-1; 13 bases line up with TRBD2. V lost 5 bases and J lost 0; bases outside the gene matches: 4. Germline assignment: CDR1 MNHNS and CDR2 SASEGT. The CDR3 spans 17 residues. The DNA for the CDR3 is TGTGCCAGCAGTCCCGGGACTAGCGGGGTCTCCTACAATGAGCAGTTCTTC. Protein product: CASSPGTSGVSYNEQFF.

This clonotype was detected only a few times. V and J are TRBV29-1 and TRBJ2-4, with 9 bases lining up with TRBD2. J lost 6 bases, V lost 6 bases, and 6 bases had no gene match. Germline lookup yields CDR1 SQVTM and CDR2 ANQGSEA. CDR3 size: 13 residues. The CDR3 DNA sequence: TGCAGCGTAACGCGGGGGGGGGGAAACATTCAGTACTTC. It encodes CSVTRGGGNIQYF.

At least ten counts were recorded for this clonotype. At one end, the junction sequence differs from germline, possibly due to a read error. V is TRBV7-7 and J is TRBJ2-2; TRBD1 aligns across 7 bases. The germline V gene encodes CDR1 SSHAT and CDR2 FNYEAQ (reference sequence). CDR3 size: 14 residues. The CDR3 DNA reads TGTGCTAGCAGCCGCGACAGGGTAGCCGGGGAGCTGTTTTTT. Protein sequence: CASSRDRVAGELFF.

At least ten counts were recorded for this clonotype. This chain connects TRBV3-1 to TRBJ2-1; D call uncertain. Germline V lookup: CDR1 LGHDT, CDR2 YNNKEL (reference sequence). Trimming took off 1 base at V and 6 bases at J, with 13 bases between the two ends. CDR3 length: 15 residues. The CDR3 spells CASSQGRNPSNEQFF. In nucleotides, the CDR3 is TGTGCCAGCAGCCAAGGAAGGAATCCCTCCAATGAGCAGTTCTTC.

This clonotype has at least ten counts. The chain joins TRBV6-1 to TRBJ2-1, with D possibly being TRBD1 (5 bases). CDR3 length: 14 residues. CDR1 and CDR2 from the germline V gene are MNHNS and SASEGT. The CDR3 sequence: CASRSLGAYNEQFF. CDR3 coding DNA: TGTGCTAGTAGGAGCTTAGGGGCCTACAATGAGCAGTTCTTC.

The sample holds many counts of this clonotype. The genes are TRBV4-1 and TRBJ2-3, with D possibly matching TRBD1 (8 bases). CDR3 size: 17 residues. Between the trimmed V and J ends, which lost 4 bases and 1 base, there was a span of 18 bases. CDR1 MGHRA and CDR2 YSYEKL come from the germline V gene. CDR3 protein: CASSRGGAGGGTDTQYF. The CDR3 coding sequence is TGCGCCAGCAGCCGGGGGGGGGCAGGGGGCGGCACAGATACGCAGTATTTT.

The chain combines TRBV3-1 with TRBJ2-3, with D possibly called TRBD1 or TRBD2 (5 bases each). Looked up from germline, CDR1 is LGHDT and CDR2 is YNNKEL (reference sequence). V gave up 1 base and J gave up 1 base, with 12 bases separating them. This CDR3 contains 16 residues. CDR3 sequence: CASSQGSRGGTDTQYF. DNA of the CDR3: TGTGCCAGCAGCCAAGGGTCTCGGGGCGGCACAGATACGCAGTATTTT.

V usage is TRBV6-6 and J usage is TRBJ2-7, with D maybe TRBD1 (5 bases). CDR3 length equals 13 residues. The germline V gene encodes CDR1 MNHNY and CDR2 SVGAGI (reference sequence). V was trimmed by 5 bases and J by 5 bases, leaving 13 bases between them. CDR3: CASSPPLGHEQYF. In DNA, the CDR3 is TGTGCCAGCAGTCCCCCTTTGGGGCACGAGCAGTACTTC.

This clonotype was counted ten times or more. The chain couples TRBV12-3 or TRBV12-4 to TRBJ2-2; 9 bases are shared with TRBD1. With 6 bases clipped from V and 5 bases from J, the junction kept 10 bases outside the gene matches. This CDR3 comprises 16 residues. This chain's CDR3 is CASSSRSTGGTGELFF. The CDR3 region has the DNA TGTGCCAGCAGCTCTAGATCGACAGGGGGAACCGGGGAGCTGTTTTTT.

This clonotype was recorded at least ten times. The chain joins TRBV5-5 to TRBJ2-5; D gene unclear. This CDR3 is 13 amino acids long. V shed 4 bases and J shed 4 bases, with 11 bases lying between them. Germline assignment: CDR1 SGHKS and CDR2 YYEKEE (reference sequence). In DNA form, the CDR3 reads TGTGCCAGCAGCGTCGGGCTCGTAGAGACCCAGTACTTC. It translates to CASSVGLVETQYF.